The sample holds one count of the clone carrying this TCR beta chain. Trimming removed 8 bases from V and 4 bases from J; junction bases left unmatched: 5. This CDR3 region has 13 residues. Germline values: CDR1 LNHDA, CDR2 SQIVND (reference sequence). Original processing methods: Reference gene primer amplification yielded estimated nucleated cell counts. TCRdb's copy holds only in-frame clones and misses some; the assay was immunoSEQ multiplex PCR. V, J and clone size are taken as reported in that table, and D and trimming were inferred from the DNA itself. The profile covers approximately 46,000 clones, with under 95% appearing a single time and 6% to 6.5% taken by the ten largest. The entry originates in a study of blood T cell repertoires in COVID-19. Study-level background: Samples came from the United States, Italy and Spain, spanning acute and convalescent COVID-19. Sample material is recorded as cDNA or gDNA derived from T cells, B-cell-depleted T cells, or PBMCs.

Sequencing used peripheral blood. The chain employs TRBV19 and TRBJ1-5, with 7 bases fitting TRBD1. This sequence originates from a man in his 70s with active COVID-19. CDR3 sequence (DNA): TGTGCCAGTCGCGGGACAGCGAATCAGCCCCAGCATTTT. It yields the protein CASRGTANQPQHF.